The TCR beta chain under discussion was sequenced for a study of early T cells in non-severe SARS-CoV-2 infection. The wider study: Sequencing used unsorted whole-blood bulk RNA, so chains lack pairing. Study-wide results and caveats: Matching against VDJdb likely underestimated virus-specific expansions, favoring anti-spike CD8.

Concerning this clonotype: Its antigen is still unknown.

The protocol attached unique molecular identifiers to individual cDNA molecules. In TCRdb, the 5' RACE reads were re-called with MiXCR into one record per CDR3 protein. The table lists about 64,000 distinct CDR3 sequences, roughly 12% of them singletons. CDR1 and CDR2 (germline): MNHEY, SMNVEV (reference sequence). This CDR3 spans 16 amino acids. V dropped 1 base and J dropped 5 bases, with 17 bases sitting between them. The sample in question was whole blood, obtained at baseline. This TCR was sampled from an adult who was a healthcare worker with PCR-confirmed SARS-CoV-2 infection or an uninfected control (not recorded which). The chain combines TRBV27 with TRBJ1-2; D possibly corresponds to TRBD1 (6 bases). The CDR3 sequence: CASSLYSGGGGYGYTF. The CDR3 DNA is TGTGCCAGCAGTTTATATTCGGGAGGGGGTGGTTATGGCTACACCTTC.